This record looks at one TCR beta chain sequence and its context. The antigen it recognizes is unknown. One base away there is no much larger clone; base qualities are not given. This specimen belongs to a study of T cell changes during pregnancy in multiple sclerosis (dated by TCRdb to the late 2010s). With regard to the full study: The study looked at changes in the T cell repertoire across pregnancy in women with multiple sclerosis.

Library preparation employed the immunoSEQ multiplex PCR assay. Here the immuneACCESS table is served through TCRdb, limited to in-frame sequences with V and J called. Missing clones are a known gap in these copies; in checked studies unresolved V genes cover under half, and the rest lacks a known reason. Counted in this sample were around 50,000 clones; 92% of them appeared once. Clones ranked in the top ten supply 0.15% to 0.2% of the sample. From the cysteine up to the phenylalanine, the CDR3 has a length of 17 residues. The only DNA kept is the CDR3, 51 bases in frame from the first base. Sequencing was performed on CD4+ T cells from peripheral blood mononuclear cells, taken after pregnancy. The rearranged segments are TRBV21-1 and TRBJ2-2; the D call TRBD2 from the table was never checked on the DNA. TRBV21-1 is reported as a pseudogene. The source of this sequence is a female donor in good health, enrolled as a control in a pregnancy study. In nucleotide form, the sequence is TGTGCCAGCAGCAAACAGCGGGGGGGCATCGACACCGGGGAGCTGTTTTTT. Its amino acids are CASSKQRGGIDTGELFF.